This TCR beta chain was observed in a study of T cells in Graves' hyperthyroidism and ophthalmopathy. Looking at the study overall: Sampling of peripheral blood happened at initial diagnosis, prior to any treatment. Overall study results and limits: Most clonotypes expanded in the thyroid (above 0.001) were also present in blood.

It was RNA transcripts that yielded the amplified TCR beta CDR3 regions. The HTBI primer set was used in a first-round RT-PCR of the TCR CDR3. From the multiplex PCR reads, TCRdb called clonotypes with MiXCR, one entry per CDR3 protein. The data contain some 510,000 distinct CDR3 sequences, more than 20% of them singletons. This clonotype has a count of ten or more. The antigen is unknown. Patients aged 18 to 65 with hyperthyroidism were newly diagnosed, with duration under 2 months. Diagnoses were established using clinical symptoms, serum thyroxine and TRAb, thyroid ultrasound and orbital computed tomography. There are 14 residues in the CDR3. V was pared by 4 bases and J by 4 bases, with 13 bases between. Per the germline V gene, CDR1 is MNHEY and CDR2 is SMNVEV (reference sequence).

The sequence derives from a man aged 18 to 30 with Graves' hyperthyroidism. Sequenced: blood. This sequence joins TRBV27 and TRBJ1-1, with D perhaps matching TRBD1 (5 bases). CDR3 sequence (DNA): TGTGCCAGCAGTTGGACCTGGGACCTCACTGAAGCTTTCTTT. It codes for CASSWTWDLTEAFF.